The 19 T cell receptor beta chains listed next were all sequenced from one sample in a study of T cell changes during pregnancy in multiple sclerosis. Measured with immunoSEQ multiplex PCR; TCRdb has only the in-frame clones, and not every one. The sample holds approximately 85,000 clones, roughly nine tenths seen once. Specimen: peripheral blood, collected in the first trimester of pregnancy. All receptors derive from a female donor with multiple sclerosis, enrolled in a pregnancy study.

This chain joins TRBV18 and TRBJ2-2, with 10 bases identical to TRBD1. The CDR3 is 18 amino acids. Germline V CDR1 and CDR2: KGHSH, LQKENI. V was clipped by 3 bases and J by 7 bases; unmatched bases: 14. The CDR3 sequence is CASSPSRSGQGVGGELFF. CDR3 DNA: TGTGCCAGCTCACCCTCACGATCAGGACAGGGGGTCGGCGGGGAGCTGTTTTTT.

V usage is TRBV10-3 and J usage is TRBJ1-6; a possible D gene is TRBD1 (5 bases). There are 15 residues in the CDR3. The germline V gene encodes CDR1 ENHRY and CDR2 SYGVKD. The V end lost 4 bases, the J end lost 10 bases, and 17 bases lay between the germline ends. Here the CDR3 reads CAISAVQGSGSPLHF. The CDR3 bases are TGTGCCATCAGTGCTGTCCAGGGTTCAGGCTCACCCCTCCACTTT.

The J gene is TRBJ2-1, the V gene TRBV2; 9 bases match TRBD2. Germline CDR1 reads SNHLY; CDR2 reads FYNNEI. The ends lost 5 bases at V and 6 bases at J; junction bases unmatched: 8. The CDR3 contains 15 residues. The CDR3 region is CASSLRVAGVNEQFF. In nucleotides, the CDR3 is TGTGCCAGCAGTCTGAGGGTAGCGGGAGTCAATGAGCAGTTCTTC. The full variable domain, rest sourced from reference TRBV2 and TRBJ2-1, is EPEVTQTPSHQVTQMGQEVILRCVPISNHLYFYWYRQILGQKVEFLVSFYNNEISEKSEIFDDQFSVERPDGSNFTLKIRSTKLEDSAMYFCASSLRVAGVNEQFFGPGTRLTVL.

This clone was detected once. The chain is built from TRBV11-3 and TRBJ2-7; 8 bases agree with TRBD1. Trimming removed 4 bases from V and 0 bases from J; junction bases left unmatched: 5. Germline V gene sequence: CDR1 SGHNT, CDR2 YENEEA. The CDR3 is made up of 15 amino acids. Written as DNA, the CDR3 is TGTGCCAGCAGCTCAGGGGGCTCGATCTCCTACGAGCAGTACTTC. Its protein is CASSSGGSISYEQYF. The full variable domain, rest sourced from reference TRBV11-3 and TRBJ2-7, is EAGVVQSPRYKIIEKKQPVAFWCNPISGHNTLYWYLQNLGQGPELLIRYENEEAVDDSQLPKDRFSAERLKGVDSTLKIQPAELGDSAVYLCASSSGGSISYEQYFGPGTRLTVT.

This rearrangement joins TRBV9 to TRBJ1-2, with D hard to call. Between the trimmed V and J ends, which lost 1 base and 0 bases, there was a span of 16 bases. The CDR3 contains 17 residues. The germline V gene encodes CDR1 SGDLS and CDR2 YYNGEE. CDR3 amino acids: CASSVSGATHPNYGYTF. The CDR3 nucleotides read TGTGCCAGCAGCGTATCAGGTGCCACGCATCCTAACTATGGCTACACCTTC. The whole variable domain, filled in from reference TRBV9 and TRBJ1-2, reads DSGVTQTPKHLITATGQRVTLRCSPRSGDLSVYWYQQSLDQGLQFLIQYYNGEERAKGNILERFSAQQFPDLHSELNLSSLELGDSALYFCASSVSGATHPNYGYTFGSGTRLTVV.

The chain couples TRBV7-9 to TRBJ2-7; TRBD2 matches 11 bases. V was clipped by 5 bases and J by 4 bases; unmatched bases: 4. The germline V gene has CDR1 SEHNR and CDR2 FQNEAQ (reference sequence). CDR3 size: 14 residues. CDR3 residues: CASSPSGGIYEQYF. The CDR3 DNA reads as TGTGCCAGCAGCCCTAGCGGGGGGATATACGAGCAGTACTTC.

The rearrangement uses TRBV7-9 and TRBJ2-5; 13 nucleotides match TRBD2. J was trimmed by 2 bases and V by 5 bases; bases with no gene match: 2. Germline lookup yields CDR1 SEHNR and CDR2 FQNEAQ (reference sequence). The CDR3 extends over 15 amino acids. CDR3 in DNA: TGTGCCAGCAGCGGACTAGCGGGGGTACAAGAGACCCAGTACTTC. It is translated as CASSGLAGVQETQYF.

This clone was counted once. This chain joins TRBV5-6 and TRBJ1-1; 8 positions match TRBD1. The CDR3 has 13 amino acids. After removal of 2 bases from V and 7 bases from J, the junction contained 4 bases not matched to a gene. CDR1 and CDR2 (germline): SGHDT, YYEEEE. In DNA, the CDR3 is TGTGCCAGCAGCTTCCAGGGGGCGATTGAAGCTTTCTTT. This translates into CASSFQGAIEAFF.

CDR3 amino acids: CASSSKTARNIQYF. CDR3 coding DNA: TGTGCCAGCAGTTCTAAGACAGCGAGAAACATTCAGTACTTC. The genes are TRBV6-5 and TRBJ2-4, with D possibly being TRBD1 (5 bases). From germline, CDR1 is MNHEY and CDR2 SVGAGI. V lost 4 bases, J lost 6 bases, and 13 bases lay in between. This CDR3 has 14 residues.

This chain links TRBV5-8 with TRBJ1-2; weak D call: TRBD1 (5 bases). The germline CDR1 and CDR2 sequences are SGHTS and YDEGEE. Trimming stripped 6 bases from V and 1 base from J, with 13 bases between. CDR3 length equals 14 residues. The CDR3 DNA is TGTGCCAGCACCAAAAGGGGATTTAACTATGGCTACACCTTC. This translates into CASTKRGFNYGYTF.

This clone occurred a few times. V usage is TRBV7-8 and J usage is TRBJ2-7, with TRBD1 matching over 8 bases. The V and J ends lost 1 base and 3 bases, in that order; junction bases with no gene match: 2. Germline-derived CDR1 and CDR2 are SGHVS and FQNEAQ. The CDR3 runs 14 residues. The DNA of the CDR3 is TGTGCCAGCAGCTTAGGGACAGGGAACTACGAGCAGTACTTC. Amino acid sequence: CASSLGTGNYEQYF.

The rearrangement joins TRBV19 to TRBJ1-1; no definite D call. CDR1 and CDR2 (germline): LNHDA, SQIVND (reference sequence). CDR3 length: 15 amino acids. Trimming took off 4 bases at V and 4 bases at J, with 16 bases between the two ends. The CDR3 loop reads CASSNGMAGSTEAFF. The CDR3 region has the DNA TGTGCCAGTAGTAACGGTATGGCGGGGAGCACTGAAGCTTTCTTT. The whole variable domain, remainder taken from reference TRBV19 and TRBJ1-1, is DGGITQSPKYLFRKEGQNVTLSCEQNLNHDAMYWYRQDPGQGLRLIYYSQIVNDFQKGDIAEGYSVSREKKESFPLTVTSAQKNPTAFYLCASSNGMAGSTEAFFGQGTRLTVV.

This chain joins TRBV5-6 and TRBJ1-5; no clear D. The CDR3 spans 16 residues. Germline values: CDR1 SGHDT, CDR2 YYEEEE. Trimming pared 0 bases from V and 3 bases from J, leaving 13 bases between. CDR3 coding DNA: TGTGCCAGCAGCTTGGTCTCTGAACATTCCAATCAGCCCCAGCATTTT. Protein: CASSLVSEHSNQPQHF.

This clone has only a few counts. The J gene is TRBJ1-1, the V gene TRBV14; TRBD1 aligns across 7 bases. CDR3 length equals 18 residues. CDR1 SGHDN and CDR2 FVKESK come from the germline V gene. The V segment lost 1 base and the J segment 5 bases; nucleotides outside the gene matches: 16. The CDR3 DNA follows: TGTGCCAGCAGCCAAGTCGAGAGGACAGGTTATTTGAGTACTGAAGCTTTCTTT. Its translation is CASSQVERTGYLSTEAFF.

This clone showed up just a few times. This chain uses TRBV7-2 with TRBJ1-2; no reliable D call. The CDR3 spans 14 residues. V shed 2 bases and J shed 4 bases, with 11 bases lying between them. CDR1 is SGHTA, CDR2 FQGNSA, per germline. CDR3 protein: CASSLFLATYGYTF. CDR3 sequence (DNA): TGTGCCAGCAGCTTATTTTTGGCAACCTATGGCTACACCTTC.

This chain joins TRBV18 and TRBJ2-7; 10 bases align to TRBD1. V was pared by 2 bases and J by 4 bases, with 2 bases of the junction left unmatched. Germline loops: CDR1 KGHSH, CDR2 LQKENI. CDR3 length: 14 residues. The DNA for the CDR3 is TGTGCCAGCTCACCAGGGACAGGGGTTTACGAGCAGTACTTC. Encoded protein: CASSPGTGVYEQYF.

On this clone: The sample has other DNA sequences that encode this CDR3 too. The genes are TRBV9 and TRBJ2-3; maybe TRBD2 (6 bases). Trimming removed 0 bases at V and 2 bases at J, with 10 bases between. Germline-derived CDR1 and CDR2 are SGDLS and YYNGEE. The CDR3 sequence is 15 residues long. The CDR3 here is CASSVGGLPTDTQYF. CDR3 DNA: TGTGCCAGCAGCGTAGGGGGACTCCCCACAGATACGCAGTATTTT.

The chain joins TRBV6-1 to TRBJ1-2; tentatively, D is TRBD1 (6 bases). In germline, CDR1 is MNHNS, CDR2 SASEGT. The CDR3 runs to 14 residues. Trimming took 9 bases from V and 13 from J, leaving 27 bases between them. The CDR3 loop reads CASQPGQVYIGGTF. CDR3 in DNA: TGTGCCAGTCAACCGGGACAAGTGTATATTGGAGGCACCTTC.

This chain joins TRBV7-2 and TRBJ1-4, with D perhaps matching TRBD1 (5 bases). Germline CDR1 is SGHTA and CDR2 is FQGNSA. Trimming pared 5 bases from V and 4 bases from J, leaving 14 bases between. This CDR3 spans 15 amino acids. CDR3 coding DNA: TGTGCCAGCAGCCCCGGGTCGACAGATAATGAAAAACTGTTTTTT. It translates to CASSPGSTDNEKLFF.